This T cell receptor beta chain emerged from a study of blood T cell repertoires in COVID-19. Study summary: The origin of the acute and convalescent COVID-19 samples was the United States, Italy and Spain. T cells, B-cell-depleted T cells, or PBMCs supplied cDNA or gDNA.

This CDR3 has 13 amino acids. V gave up 7 bases and J gave up 7 bases, with 13 bases separating them. From germline, CDR1 is LNHDA and CDR2 SQIVND (reference sequence). Authors' processing steps: Cell counts per sample came from amplifying reference gene primers. Some clones are missing from TCRdb's copy, which holds only in-frame ones; the method was immunoSEQ multiplex PCR. D and trimming were read from the DNA, whereas the V and J calls and clone size are those reported in that table. The table has around 200,000 clones, around 87% seen once. What was sequenced was peripheral blood. The V gene is TRBV19, the J gene TRBJ1-4; D is perhaps TRBD1 (6 bases). The clonotype originates from a man aged 40-55 years with active or convalescent COVID-19. In nucleotides, the CDR3 is TGTGCCAGTATTGGGGGGGCTGGTGAAAAACTGTTTTTT. This codes for CASIGGAGEKLFF.